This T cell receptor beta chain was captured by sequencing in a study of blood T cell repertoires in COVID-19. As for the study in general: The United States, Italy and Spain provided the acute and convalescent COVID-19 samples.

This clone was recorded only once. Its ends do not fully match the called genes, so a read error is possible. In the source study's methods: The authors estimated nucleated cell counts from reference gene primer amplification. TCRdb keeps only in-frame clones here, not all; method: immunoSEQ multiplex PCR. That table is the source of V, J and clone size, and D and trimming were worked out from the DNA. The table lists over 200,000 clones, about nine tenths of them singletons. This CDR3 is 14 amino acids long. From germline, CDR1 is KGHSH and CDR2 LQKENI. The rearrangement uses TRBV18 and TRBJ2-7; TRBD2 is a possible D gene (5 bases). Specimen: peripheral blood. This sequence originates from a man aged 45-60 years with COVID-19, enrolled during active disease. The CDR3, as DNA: TGTTCCAGCTCACCTGCGAGGGCAGCCTACGAGCAGTACTTC. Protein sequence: CSSSPARAAYEQYF.